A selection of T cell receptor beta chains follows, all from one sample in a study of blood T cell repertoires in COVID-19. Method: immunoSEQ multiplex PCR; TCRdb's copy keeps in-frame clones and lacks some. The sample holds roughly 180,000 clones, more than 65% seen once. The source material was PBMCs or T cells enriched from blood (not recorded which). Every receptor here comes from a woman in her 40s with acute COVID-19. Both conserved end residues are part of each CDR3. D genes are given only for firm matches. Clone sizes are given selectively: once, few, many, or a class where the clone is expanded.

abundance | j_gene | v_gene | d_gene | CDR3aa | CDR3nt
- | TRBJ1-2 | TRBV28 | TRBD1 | CASGTGGALGYGYTF | TGTGCCAGCGGGACAGGGGGCGCGCTAGGCTATGGCTACACCTTC
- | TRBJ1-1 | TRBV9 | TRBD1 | CASSPGQGPRAFF | TGTGCCAGCAGCCCGGGACAGGGGCCGCGAGCTTTCTTT
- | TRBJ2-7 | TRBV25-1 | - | CASSDRSSEQYF | TGTGCCAGCAGTGACCGCTCGAGCGAGCAGTACTTC
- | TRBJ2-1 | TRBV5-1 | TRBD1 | CASSNPGQAYYNEQFF | TGCGCCAGCAGCAACCCAGGACAGGCATATTACAATGAGCAGTTCTTC
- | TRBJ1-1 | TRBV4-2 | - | CASRENPRGGEAFF | TGTGCCAGCAGGGAGAACCCAAGGGGCGGTGAAGCTTTCTTT
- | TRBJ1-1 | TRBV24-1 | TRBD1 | CATRAEGAVSEAFF | TGTGCCACCAGAGCAGAGGGGGCCGTGTCTGAAGCTTTCTTT
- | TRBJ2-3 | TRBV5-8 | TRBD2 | CASSSRLAGVTDTQYF | TGTGCCAGCAGCTCCAGACTAGCGGGAGTCACAGATACGCAGTATTTT
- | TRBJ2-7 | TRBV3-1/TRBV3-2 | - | CASSDSVEQYF | TGTGCCAGCAGCGACAGCGTCGAGCAGTACTTC
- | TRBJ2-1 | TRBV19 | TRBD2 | CASSIWLAGRRGNEQFF | TGTGCCAGTAGTATATGGCTAGCGGGACGCAGAGGGAATGAGCAGTTCTTC
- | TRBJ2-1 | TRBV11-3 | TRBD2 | CASSSERTSGSYNEQFF | TGTGCCAGCAGCTCCGAGAGAACTAGCGGCTCCTACAATGAGCAGTTCTTC
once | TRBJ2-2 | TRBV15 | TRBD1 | CATSSRRQGAGELFF | TGTGCCACCAGCAGTAGGAGACAGGGGGCCGGGGAGCTGTTTTTT
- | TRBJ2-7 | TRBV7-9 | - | CASSLQAGNYEQYF | TGTGCCAGCAGCTTACAGGCTGGAAACTACGAGCAGTACTTC
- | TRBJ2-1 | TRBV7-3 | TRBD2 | CASSPTSGSEQFF | TGTGCCAGCAGCCCTACTAGCGGGAGTGAGCAGTTCTTC
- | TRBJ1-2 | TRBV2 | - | CASSDAGRYYGYTF | TGTGCCAGCAGTGACGCGGGGAGGTACTATGGCTACACCTTC
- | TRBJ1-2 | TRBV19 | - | CASSIERSYGYTF | TGTGCCAGTAGTATTGAACGGAGCTATGGCTACACCTTC
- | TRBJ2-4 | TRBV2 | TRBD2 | CASRSLGGIAGVAKNIQYF | TGTGCCAGCAGAAGCCTTGGGGGGATAGCGGGAGTCGCCAAAAACATTCAGTACTTC
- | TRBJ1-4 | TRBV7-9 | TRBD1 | CASSPRVGQGASEKLFF | TGTGCCAGCAGCCCACGAGTGGGACAGGGGGCCAGTGAAAAACTGTTTTTT
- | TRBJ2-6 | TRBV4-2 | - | CASSQDRAGFPSSGANVLTF | TGTGCCAGCAGCCAAGATAGGGCGGGGTTCCCTTCCTCTGGGGCCAACGTCCTGACTTTC
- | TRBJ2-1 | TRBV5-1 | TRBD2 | CASSLSPSGAPSSLREQFF | TGCGCCAGCAGCTTGTCGCCTAGCGGGGCCCCTAGTTCCCTTCGCGAGCAGTTCTTC
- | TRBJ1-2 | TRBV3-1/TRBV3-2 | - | CASSQDTRTARGGYTF | TGTGCCAGCAGCCAAGATACAAGGACAGCCAGAGGCGGCTACACCTTC
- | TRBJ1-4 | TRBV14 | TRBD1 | CASSQGTGALFF | TGTGCCAGCAGCCAAGGAACAGGGGCACTGTTTTTT
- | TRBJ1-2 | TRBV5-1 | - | CASSLAPQSYGYTF | TGCGCCAGCAGCTTGGCACCACAATCCTATGGCTACACCTTC
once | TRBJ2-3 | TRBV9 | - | CASSGGLGGDTQYF | TGTGCCAGCAGCGGCGGCCTCGGGGGAGATACGCAGTATTTT
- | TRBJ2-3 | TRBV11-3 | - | CASSLGGRTDTQYF | TGTGCCAGCAGCTTAGGAGGGCGCACAGATACGCAGTATTTT
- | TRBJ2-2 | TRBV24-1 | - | CATSAGGAQGTGELFF | TGTGCCACCAGCGCCGGAGGGGCCCAGGGCACCGGGGAGCTGTTTTTT
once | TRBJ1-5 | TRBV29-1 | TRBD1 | CSVEKGGGTDYYSNQPQHF | TGCAGCGTTGAAAAGGGAGGTGGGACAGACTATTATAGCAATCAGCCCCAGCATTTT
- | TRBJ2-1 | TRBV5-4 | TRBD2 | CASSLGAVAGVTYNEQFF | TGTGCCAGCAGCTTGGGAGCAGTAGCGGGCGTAACCTACAATGAGCAGTTCTTC
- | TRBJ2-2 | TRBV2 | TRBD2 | CASSAREGSGELFF | TGTGCCAGCAGTGCCCGGGAGGGCTCGGGGGAGCTGTTTTTT
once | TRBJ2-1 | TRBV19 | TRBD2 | CASSSTSGTRNEQFF | TGTGCCAGTAGCTCGACTAGCGGGACCCGCAATGAGCAGTTCTTC
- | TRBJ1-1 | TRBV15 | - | CATSQHRVPEAFF | TGTGCCACCAGCCAACACCGGGTCCCTGAAGCTTTCTTT
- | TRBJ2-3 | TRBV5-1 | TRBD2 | CASSDPGLAGADTQYF | TGCGCCAGCAGCGACCCGGGACTAGCGGGAGCAGATACGCAGTATTTT
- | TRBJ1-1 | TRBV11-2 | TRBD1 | CASSPFQGGTEAFF | TGTGCCAGCAGTCCCTTTCAGGGGGGCACTGAAGCTTTCTTT
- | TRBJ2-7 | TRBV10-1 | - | CASSETFGRDYEQYF | TGCGCCAGCAGTGAGACGTTCGGCAGGGACTACGAGCAGTACTTC
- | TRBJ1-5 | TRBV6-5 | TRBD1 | CASTLRDRGPQPQHF | TGTGCCAGCACCCTCCGGGACAGGGGGCCTCAGCCCCAGCATTTT
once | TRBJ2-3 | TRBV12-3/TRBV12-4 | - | CASSFETDTQYF | TGTGCCAGCAGTTTTGAGACAGATACGCAGTATTTT
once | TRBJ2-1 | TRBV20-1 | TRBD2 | CSASSGGPAGEFF | TGCAGTGCTAGTTCAGGAGGACCCGCGGGGGAGTTCTTC
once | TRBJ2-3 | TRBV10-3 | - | CAISLRGGTDTQYF | TGTGCCATCAGCCTCAGGGGTGGCACAGATACGCAGTATTTT
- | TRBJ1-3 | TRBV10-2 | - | CASKELSTGNTIYF | TGCGCCAGCAAGGAGCTCTCAACTGGAAACACCATATATTTT
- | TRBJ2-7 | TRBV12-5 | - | CASGLVGGIYEQYF | TGTGCTAGTGGTTTGGTAGGAGGAATCTACGAGCAGTACTTC
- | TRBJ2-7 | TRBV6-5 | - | CASRSSDGSYEQYF | TGTGCCAGCAGAAGCTCCGACGGGTCCTACGAGCAGTACTTC
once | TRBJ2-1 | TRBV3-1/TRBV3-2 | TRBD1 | CASSVGTGGMDEQFF | TGTGCCAGCAGCGTCGGGACAGGGGGCATGGATGAGCAGTTCTTC
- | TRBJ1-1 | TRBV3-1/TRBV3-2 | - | CASSPGVYTEAFF | TGTGCCAGCAGCCCCGGGGTTTACACTGAAGCTTTCTTT
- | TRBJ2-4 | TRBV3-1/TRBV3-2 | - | CASSQEMRLAKNIQYF | TGTGCCAGCAGCCAAGAGATGAGGCTAGCCAAAAACATTCAGTACTTC
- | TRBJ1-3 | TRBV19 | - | CASSMIGQNSGNTIYF | TGTGCCAGTAGTATGATAGGACAGAACTCTGGAAACACCATATATTTT
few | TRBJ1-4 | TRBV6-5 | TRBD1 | CASSAGTANEKLFF | TGTGCCAGCAGCGCCGGGACAGCGAATGAAAAACTGTTTTTT
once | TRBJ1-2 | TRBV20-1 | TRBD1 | CSASDQFRTGGDGYTF | TGCAGTGCTAGTGACCAGTTCCGGACAGGGGGCGATGGCTACACCTTC
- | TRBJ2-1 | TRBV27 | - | CASSRDSRLFF | TGTGCCAGCAGCCGGGACTCGCGGCTGTTCTTC
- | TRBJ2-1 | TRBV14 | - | CASSQAWSDNEQFF | TGTGCCAGCAGCCAAGCCTGGTCGGACAATGAGCAGTTCTTC
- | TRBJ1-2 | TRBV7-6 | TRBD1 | CASSRLGTGIVGYTF | TGTGCCAGCAGCCGCCTCGGGACAGGGATAGTCGGCTACACCTTC
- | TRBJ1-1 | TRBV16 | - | CASSQWGQGVARGGTEAFF | TGTGCCAGCAGCCAATGGGGGCAGGGTGTTGCACGAGGGGGCACTGAAGCTTTCTTT
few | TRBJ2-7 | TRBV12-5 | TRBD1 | CASGLVGGSEQYF | TGTGCTAGTGGTTTGGTAGGGGGCTCCGAGCAGTACTTC
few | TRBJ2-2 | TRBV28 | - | CASSLAQALGELFF | -
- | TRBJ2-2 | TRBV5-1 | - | CASSPGQRDGNTGELFF | TGCGCCAGCAGCCCCGGACAGAGGGATGGAAACACCGGGGAGCTGTTTTTT
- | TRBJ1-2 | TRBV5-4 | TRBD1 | CASSPRTGGNYGYTF | TGTGCCAGCAGCCCACGGACAGGGGGCAACTATGGCTACACCTTC
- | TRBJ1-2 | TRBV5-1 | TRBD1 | CASSFWTGPTNYGYTF | TGCGCCAGCAGCTTTTGGACAGGCCCAACTAACTATGGCTACACCTTC
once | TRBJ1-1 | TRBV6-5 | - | CASSLRGDTEAFF | TGTGCCAGCAGCCTCAGGGGCGACACTGAAGCTTTCTTT
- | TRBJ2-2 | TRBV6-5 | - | CASSVSGGVTGELFF | TGTGCCAGCAGCGTTTCGGGGGGCGTCACCGGGGAGCTGTTTTTT